The clone carrying this T cell receptor beta chain was detected only a few times. What it binds is not known. TCRdb ran MiXCR on the 5' RACE reads and lists one entry per CDR3 protein. This table holds around 480,000 distinct CDR3 sequences, 13% to 15% found once. The sample originates from a study of identical twins. Notes on the study in general: Out-of-frame beta sequences exhibited a weaker degree of excess twin sharing. One should note that invariant MAIT and iNKT cells could partly confound zero-insertion analyses. Twins shared out-of-frame alpha sequences with excess low generation probability.

These data were also filed under a second study, of yellow fever vaccine responses in identical twins. As reported in that work: Twins reportedly showed a vaccine T cell response that seemed partly convergent and partly personalized.

Sample: CD4+ T cells sorted from blood. The sequence was collected from a woman between 18 and 30 years old in good health.

As DNA, the CDR3 is TGTGCCAGTAGACGACAGAACACAGATACGCAGTATTTT. This gives the protein CASRRQNTDTQYF. The V gene is TRBV19, the J gene TRBJ2-3; TRBD1 might be the D (5 bases). V lost 6 bases and J 2 bases, leaving 9 bases between the germline ends. Germline CDR1 reads LNHDA; CDR2 reads SQIVND (reference sequence). CDR3 length: 13 residues.